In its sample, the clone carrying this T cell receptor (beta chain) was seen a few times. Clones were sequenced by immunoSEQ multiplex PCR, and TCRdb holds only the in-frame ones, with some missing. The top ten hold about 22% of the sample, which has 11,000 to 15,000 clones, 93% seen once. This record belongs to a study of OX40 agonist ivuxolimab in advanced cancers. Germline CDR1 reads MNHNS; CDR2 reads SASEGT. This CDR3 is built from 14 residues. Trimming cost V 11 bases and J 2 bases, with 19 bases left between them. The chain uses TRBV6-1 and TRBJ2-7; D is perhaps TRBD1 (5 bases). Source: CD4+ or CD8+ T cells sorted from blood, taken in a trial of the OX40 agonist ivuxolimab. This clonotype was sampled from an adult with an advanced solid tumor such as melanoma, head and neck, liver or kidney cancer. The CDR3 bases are TGTGCCGGGGCGGTCCGCCCGTCAACCTACGAGCAGTACTTC. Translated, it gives CAGAVRPSTYEQYF.